Listed here are 5 T cell receptor beta chains from one sample, sequenced in a study of blood T cell repertoires in COVID-19 (TCRdb year 2020). Libraries were built with the immunoSEQ multiplex PCR assay. The source is immuneACCESS, and TCRdb retained only in-frame sequences with V and J called. Part of the clones is not carried over; for the studies checked, unresolved V genes explain less than half of this, and the remainder is unexplained. The table for this sample lists 100,000 to 150,000 clones; 88% of them were counted only once. The biggest ten clones account for about 1.5% of the sample. Sequencing was carried out using peripheral blood. All receptors come from a human donor in a cohort sampled during active COVID-19.

This clone has a handful of counts. This sequence joins TRBV11-2 and TRBJ2-2; 10 nucleotides align to TRBD1. CDR3 length equals 15 residues. The J segment lost 7 bases and the V segment lost 6 bases, leaving 8 bases of the junction unmatched. The germline V gene encodes CDR1 SGHAT and CDR2 FQNNGV. This chain's CDR3 is CASRGGTGVIGELFF. In nucleotides, the CDR3 is TGTGCCAGCAGAGGCGGGACAGGGGTAATCGGGGAGCTGTTTTTT.

The gene calls are TRBV3-1 (or the pseudogene TRBV3-2) and TRBJ2-7; 11 nucleotides line up with TRBD2. V was clipped by 7 bases and J by 3 bases; unmatched bases: 8. Germline V lookup: CDR1 LGHDT, CDR2 YNNKEL (reference sequence). The CDR3 runs 15 residues. The CDR3 sequence is CASTPGTSGYYEQYF. Here the CDR3 DNA reads TGTGCCAGCACCCCCGGGACTAGCGGATACTACGAGCAGTACTTC.

This chain uses TRBV6-5 with TRBJ1-6; D is unclear. The CDR3 covers 12 residues. Trimming shortened V by 11 bases and J by 9 bases, and 14 bases separated the two germline ends. CDR1 and CDR2 from the germline V gene are MNHEY and SVGAGI. This chain's CDR3 is CAESEGSSPLHF. The DNA of the CDR3 is TGTGCCGAGTCTGAGGGTAGTTCACCCCTCCACTTT.

V and J are TRBV4-1 and TRBJ2-1, with D unresolved. From germline, CDR1 is MGHRA and CDR2 YSYEKL. CDR3 length: 14 amino acids. Trimming left V 0 bases short and J 6 bases short, with 9 bases between. The CDR3 DNA reads TGCGCCAGCAGCCAAGATCCCACGAGCAATGAGCAGTTCTTC. Translating gives CASSQDPTSNEQFF.

This chain uses TRBV5-5 with TRBJ2-1, with D maybe TRBD2 (5 bases). V was cut by 7 bases and J by 1 base, with 15 bases left in between. Germline values: CDR1 SGHKS, CDR2 YYEKEE (reference sequence). This CDR3 is built from 15 residues. In nucleotides, the CDR3 is TGTGCCAGCGGGCTGGAGGACGGGTCCTACAATGAGCAGTTCTTC. Amino acid sequence: CASGLEDGSYNEQFF.